This T cell receptor (beta chain) was sequenced in a study of cytomegalovirus exposure and HLA in healthy donors. Study information: Researchers previously reported finding roughly 120 million unique TCR beta sequences from 170 million or so T cells. Study outcomes and limitations: Some V segments (TRBV6-2 and TRBV6-3 among them) were excluded as indistinguishable.

Primers included in the PCR were 60 Vbeta and 13 Jbeta primers. This table comes from immunoSEQ multiplex PCR, and its TCRdb copy is limited to in-frame clones, with some not included. The repertoire holds roughly 100,000 clones, roughly 80% seen once, with 6.9% in the top ten. V was shortened by 0 bases and J by 2 bases, with 8 bases between the two germline ends. The CDR3 sequence is 13 residues long. Germline V CDR1 and CDR2: GTSNPN, SVGIG (reference sequence). Worth noting for this clone: Its antigen is currently unknown.

Donors showed nominal health when sampled, although they likely had unrecorded immune exposures. What was sequenced was PBMCs. The chain links TRBV30 to TRBJ2-7, with D possibly TRBD2 on 5 matching bases. The source of this sequence is a man under 40 in good health and CMV-seropositive. CDR3 sequence: CAWSVAEAYEQYF. CDR3 sequence (DNA): TGTGCCTGGAGTGTGGCGGAGGCCTACGAGCAGTACTTC.